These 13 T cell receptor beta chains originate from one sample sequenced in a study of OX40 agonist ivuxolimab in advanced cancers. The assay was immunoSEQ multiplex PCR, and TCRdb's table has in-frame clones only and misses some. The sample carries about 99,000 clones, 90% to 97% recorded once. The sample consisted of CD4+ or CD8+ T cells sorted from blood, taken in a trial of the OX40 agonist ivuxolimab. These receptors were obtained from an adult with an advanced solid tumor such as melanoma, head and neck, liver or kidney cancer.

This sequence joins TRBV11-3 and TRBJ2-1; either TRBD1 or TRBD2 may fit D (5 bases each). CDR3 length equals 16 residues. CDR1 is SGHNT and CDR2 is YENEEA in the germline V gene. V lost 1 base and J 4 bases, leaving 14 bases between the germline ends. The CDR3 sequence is CASSLAGSGLYNEQFF. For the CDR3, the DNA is TGTGCCAGCAGCTTAGCAGGGAGTGGTCTATACAATGAGCAGTTCTTC.

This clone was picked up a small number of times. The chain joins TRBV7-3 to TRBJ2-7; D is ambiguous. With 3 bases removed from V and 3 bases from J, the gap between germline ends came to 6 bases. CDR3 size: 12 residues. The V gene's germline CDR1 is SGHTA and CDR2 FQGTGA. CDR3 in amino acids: CASSFPGYEQYF. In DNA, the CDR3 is TGTGCCAGCAGCTTCCCCGGCTACGAGCAGTACTTC.

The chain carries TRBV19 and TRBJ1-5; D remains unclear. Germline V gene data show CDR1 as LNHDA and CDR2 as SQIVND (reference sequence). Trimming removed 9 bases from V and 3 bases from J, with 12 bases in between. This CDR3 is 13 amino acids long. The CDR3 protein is CASAATDNQPQHF. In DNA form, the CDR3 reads TGTGCCAGCGCTGCGACGGACAATCAGCCCCAGCATTTT.

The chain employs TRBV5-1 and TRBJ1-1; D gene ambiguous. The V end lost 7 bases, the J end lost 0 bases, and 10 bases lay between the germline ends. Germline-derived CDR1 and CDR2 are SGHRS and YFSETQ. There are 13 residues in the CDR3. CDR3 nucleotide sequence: TGCGCCAGCTCTCGGACGGTGAACACTGAAGCTTTCTTT. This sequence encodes CASSRTVNTEAFF.

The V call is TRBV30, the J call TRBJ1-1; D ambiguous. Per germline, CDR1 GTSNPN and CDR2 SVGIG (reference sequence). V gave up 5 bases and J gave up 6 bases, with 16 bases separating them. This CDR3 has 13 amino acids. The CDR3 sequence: CAWVRDTSSEAFF. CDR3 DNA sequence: TGTGCCTGGGTCCGGGATACCAGTTCTGAAGCTTTCTTT.

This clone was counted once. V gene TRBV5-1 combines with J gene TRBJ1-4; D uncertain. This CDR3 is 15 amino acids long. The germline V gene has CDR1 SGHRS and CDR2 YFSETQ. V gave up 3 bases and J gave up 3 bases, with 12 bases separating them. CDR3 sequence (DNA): TGCGCCAGCAGCTATGCCGGTGGGGCTAATGAAAAACTGTTTTTT. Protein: CASSYAGGANEKLFF.

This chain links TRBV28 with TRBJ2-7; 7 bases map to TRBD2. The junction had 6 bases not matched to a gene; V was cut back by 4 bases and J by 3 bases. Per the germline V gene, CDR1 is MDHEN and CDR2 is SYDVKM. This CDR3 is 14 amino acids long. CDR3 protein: CASSYRAGYYEQYF. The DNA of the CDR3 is TGTGCCAGCAGTTACCGAGCGGGGTACTACGAGCAGTACTTC. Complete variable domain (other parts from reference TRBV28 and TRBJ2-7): DVKVTQSSRYLVKRTGEKVFLECVQDMDHENMFWYRQDPGLGLRLIYFSYDVKMKEKGDIPEGYSVSREKKERFSLILESASTNQTSMYLCASSYRAGYYEQYFGPGTRLTVT.

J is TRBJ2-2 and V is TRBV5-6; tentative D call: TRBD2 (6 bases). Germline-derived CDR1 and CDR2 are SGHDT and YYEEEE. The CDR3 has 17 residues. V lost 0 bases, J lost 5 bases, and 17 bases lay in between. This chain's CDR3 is CASSLVLGGPVTGELFF. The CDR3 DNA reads TGTGCCAGCAGCTTGGTATTAGGAGGGCCGGTAACCGGGGAGCTGTTTTTT.

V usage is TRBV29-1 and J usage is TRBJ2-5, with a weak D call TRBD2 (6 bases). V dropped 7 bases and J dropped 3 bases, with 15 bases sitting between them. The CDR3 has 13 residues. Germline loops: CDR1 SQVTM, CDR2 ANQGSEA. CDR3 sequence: CSGIAAEKETQYF. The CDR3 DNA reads TGCAGCGGCATAGCGGCAGAAAAAGAGACCCAGTACTTC.

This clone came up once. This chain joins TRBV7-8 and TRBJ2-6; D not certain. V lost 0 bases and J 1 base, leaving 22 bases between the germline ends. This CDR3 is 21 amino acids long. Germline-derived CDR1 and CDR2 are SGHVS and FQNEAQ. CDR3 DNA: TGTGCCAGCAGCTTAGCGCTACCGAACAGCCAACCCTCGTCTGGGGCCAACGTCCTGACTTTC. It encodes CASSLALPNSQPSSGANVLTF.

CDR3 sequence reads: CASSRVHTQSRANVLTF. The CDR3 bases are TGTGCCAGCTCTCGCGTTCACACACAAAGTCGGGCCAACGTCCTGACTTTC. The gene calls are TRBV5-8 and TRBJ2-6; D is unresolved. Germline V gives CDR1 SGHTS, CDR2 YDEGEE. CDR3 length equals 17 residues. Trimming left V 7 bases short and J 5 bases short, with 22 bases between. Filled out from reference TRBV5-8 and TRBJ2-6, the complete variable domain reads EAGVTQSPTHLIKTRGQQATLRCSPISGHTSVYWYQQALGLGLQFLLWYDEGEERNRGNFPPRFSGRQFPNYSSELNVNALELEDSALYLCASSRVHTQSRANVLTFGAGSRLTVL.

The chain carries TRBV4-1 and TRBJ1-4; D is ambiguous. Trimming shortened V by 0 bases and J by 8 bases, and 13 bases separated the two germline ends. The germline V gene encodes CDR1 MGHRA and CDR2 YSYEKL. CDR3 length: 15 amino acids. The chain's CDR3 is CASSQEVRVGEKLFF. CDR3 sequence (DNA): TGCGCCAGCAGCCAAGAGGTCCGGGTTGGGGAAAAACTGTTTTTT.

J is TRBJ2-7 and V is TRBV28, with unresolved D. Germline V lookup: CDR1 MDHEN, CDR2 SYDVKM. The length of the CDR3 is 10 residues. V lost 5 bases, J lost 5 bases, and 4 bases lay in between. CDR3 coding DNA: TGTGCCAGCAGTACCCACGAGCAGTACTTC. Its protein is CASSTHEQYF.